One sample yielded the 14 T cell receptor beta chains listed below, sequenced in a study of cytomegalovirus exposure and HLA in healthy donors. The PCR had 60 Vbeta and 13 Jbeta primers. TCRdb's copy holds only in-frame clones and misses some; the assay was immunoSEQ multiplex PCR. Here the sample spans tens of thousands of clones, around 58% being singletons. Sequencing was performed on PBMCs. The receptors originated from a man aged 25 to 40 in good health and CMV-seropositive.

The genes are TRBV2 and TRBJ1-6; TRBD1 might be the D (5 bases). V lost 0 bases and J 3 bases, leaving 12 bases between the germline ends. The CDR3 has 17 residues. Germline V gene data show CDR1 as SNHLY and CDR2 as FYNNEI. Here the CDR3 reads CASSEAVNRLYNSPLHF. The CDR3 region has the DNA TGTGCCAGCAGTGAAGCCGTAAACAGGCTCTATAATTCACCCCTCCACTTT.

The chain combines TRBV4-1 with TRBJ2-7; possible D gene TRBD2, 5 bases. Per the germline V gene, CDR1 is MGHRA and CDR2 is YSYEKL. The CDR3 has 13 residues. Trimming shortened V by 0 bases and J by 9 bases, and 12 bases separated the two germline ends. CDR3 DNA sequence: TGCGCCAGCAGCCAAGAGGGCGGGTGGAGGCAGTACTTC. Protein product: CASSQEGGWRQYF.

The CDR3 DNA reads TGTGCCAGCAGTGCCGGGACTAGCGGGCATTCCACAGATACGCAGTATTTT. Its protein product is CASSAGTSGHSTDTQYF. The V call is TRBV2, the J call TRBJ2-3; 12 nucleotides align to TRBD2. The trim removed 4 bases at V and 2 bases at J, leaving 7 bases unmatched. CDR3 size: 17 residues. Per germline, CDR1 SNHLY and CDR2 FYNNEI.

The V and J genes are TRBV5-1 and TRBJ1-2; weak D call: TRBD1 (6 bases). Trimming removed 0 bases from V and 3 bases from J, with 12 bases in between. The CDR3 runs 15 residues. The germline V gene has CDR1 SGHRS and CDR2 YFSETQ. The CDR3 protein is CASSLDPRGDYGYTF. The CDR3 DNA sequence: TGCGCCAGCAGCTTGGATCCCAGGGGCGACTATGGCTACACCTTC.

CDR3 nucleotide sequence: TGTGCCAGCACCTGGACAGATGGGGGTAATTCACCCCTCCACTTT. Translating it yields CASTWTDGGNSPLHF. The chain uses TRBV5-4 and TRBJ1-6; tentative D call: TRBD1 (6 bases). CDR3 size: 15 residues. V lost 6 bases and J 6 bases, leaving 16 bases between the germline ends. Germline CDR1 and CDR2: SGHNT and YYREEE (reference sequence).

Comments on this clone: Distinct nucleotide sequences in the sample also encode this CDR3. The chain combines TRBV9 with TRBJ2-1; the match to TRBD1 covers 7 bases. CDR3 size: 15 residues. Germline CDR1 SGDLS, CDR2 YYNGEE. V gave up 0 bases and J gave up 7 bases; unmatched junction bases: 7. The CDR3 coding sequence is TGTGCCAGCAGCGTAGCTTCAGGGACAGAGAATGAGCAGTTCTTC. Translated, it gives CASSVASGTENEQFF.

J is TRBJ1-2 and V is TRBV14; the D is unclear. The CDR3 has 12 residues. Trimming removed 0 bases from V and 5 bases from J, with 4 bases in between. Germline V gene sequence: CDR1 SGHDN, CDR2 FVKESK. The CDR3 reads CASSQDAYGYTF. DNA for the CDR3: TGTGCCAGCAGCCAAGACGCGTATGGCTACACCTTC.

The rearrangement joins TRBV5-4 to TRBJ2-7, with 7 positions matching TRBD2. With V trimmed by 1 base and J by 3 bases, 1 base remained unmatched. In germline, CDR1 is SGHNT, CDR2 YYREEE (reference sequence). This CDR3 comprises 13 residues. This chain's CDR3 is CASSLRDYYEQYV. Written as DNA, the CDR3 is TGTGCCAGCAGCTTGAGGGACTACTACGAGCAGTACGTC.

V gene TRBV7-2 combines with J gene TRBJ1-4; D is undetermined. This CDR3 has 13 residues. The germline V and J ends were trimmed by 1 base and 7 bases, with 7 bases remaining between them. Per germline, CDR1 SGHTA and CDR2 FQGNSA. Here the CDR3 reads CASSLGAGEKLFF. The CDR3 region has the DNA TGTGCCAGCAGCTTAGGAGCGGGTGAAAAACTGTTTTTT.

V is TRBV28 and J is TRBJ2-7, with 7 bases matching TRBD1. Germline V gene lookup returns CDR1 MDHEN and CDR2 SYDVKM. V lost 6 bases and J lost 3; bases outside the gene matches: 2. The CDR3 contains 12 residues. The CDR3 nucleotides are TGTGCCAGCAGGTCAGGGGGCTACGAGCAGTACTTC. Translating gives CASRSGGYEQYF.

V gene TRBV5-1 combines with J gene TRBJ2-1; 8 nucleotides agree with TRBD2. The CDR3 totals 14 residues. Losses at the gene ends were 5 bases for V and 8 bases for J; bases not matched to a gene: 9. Germline CDR1 SGHRS, CDR2 YFSETQ. This CDR3 reads CASSAAGVFYEQFF. Here the CDR3 DNA reads TGCGCCAGCAGTGCAGCGGGAGTATTCTATGAGCAGTTCTTC.

The J gene is TRBJ1-4, the V gene TRBV5-1, with TRBD1 matching over 9 bases. Trimming took 2 bases from V and 4 from J; bases not matched to a gene: 3. Germline-derived CDR1 and CDR2 are SGHRS and YFSETQ. The CDR3 length is 15 residues. The CDR3 DNA reads TGCGCCAGCAGCTTCGGGACAGGGCGTAATGAAAAACTGTTTTTT. Protein sequence: CASSFGTGRNEKLFF. The full variable domain, rest sourced from reference TRBV5-1 and TRBJ1-4, is KAGVTQTPRYLIKTRGQQVTLSCSPISGHRSVSWYQQTPGQGLQFLFEYFSETQRNKGNFPGRFSGRQFSNSRSEMNVSTLELGDSALYLCASSFGTGRNEKLFFGSGTQLSVL.

The genes are TRBV6-5 and TRBJ2-1, with TRBD1 matching 7 bases. Germline V gene sequence: CDR1 MNHEY, CDR2 SVGAGI. Trimming cost V 5 bases and J 3 bases; bases outside gene matches: 7. CDR3 length: 15 amino acids. CDR3 in DNA: TGTGCCAGCAGTACCGGGACAGCCAGCTACAATGAGCAGTTCTTC. Translating it yields CASSTGTASYNEQFF.

The chain joins TRBV19 to TRBJ2-7, with D perhaps TRBD1 (5 bases). CDR1 LNHDA and CDR2 SQIVND come from the germline V gene (reference sequence). The CDR3 spans 15 residues. V shed 8 bases and J shed 2 bases, with 19 bases lying between them. In DNA form, the CDR3 reads TGTGCCAGTCACTCGTCCGGACAAGGTACCTACGAGCAGTACTTC. It codes for CASHSSGQGTYEQYF.